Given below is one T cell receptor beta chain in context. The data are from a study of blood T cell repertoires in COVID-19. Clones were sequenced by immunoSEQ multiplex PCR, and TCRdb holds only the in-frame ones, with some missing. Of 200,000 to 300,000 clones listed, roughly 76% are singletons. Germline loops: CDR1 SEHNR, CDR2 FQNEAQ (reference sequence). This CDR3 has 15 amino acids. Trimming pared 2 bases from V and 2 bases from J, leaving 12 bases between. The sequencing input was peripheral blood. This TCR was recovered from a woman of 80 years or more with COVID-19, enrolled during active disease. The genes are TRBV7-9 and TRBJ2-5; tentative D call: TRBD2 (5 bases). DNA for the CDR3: TGTGCCAGCAGCTTATTCCCCGCGGGTCAAGAGACCCAGTACTTC. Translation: CASSLFPAGQETQYF.